This TCR beta chain was identified during a study of T cells in Graves' hyperthyroidism and ophthalmopathy. Patients aged 18 to 65 had newly diagnosed hyperthyroidism that had lasted under 2 months. Exclusions: uncontrolled infection, other autoimmune disease, pregnancy, lactation. The CDR3 spans 16 residues. Germline CDR1 is SEHNR and CDR2 is FQNEAQ (reference sequence). RNA transcripts yielded amplified TCR beta CDR3 regions. HTBI primers drove first-round RT-PCR of the TCR CDR3. MiXCR, run by TCRdb on the multiplex PCR reads, gives a single entry per CDR3 protein. The repertoire holds more than 40,000 distinct CDR3 sequences, with over 45% as singletons. To note about this clonotype: Germline is not matched at one junction end, which may reflect a read error.

The TCR was taken from a woman between 45 and 65 years old with Graves' hyperthyroidism. The rearrangement uses TRBV7-9 and TRBJ2-7; tentatively, D is TRBD1 (5 bases). Sequences were obtained from peripheral blood or thyroid tissue (not recorded which). The CDR3 bases are TGCGTCAGCAGCTCCACGAACAGGCTCCCCTCTAAAGAGCAGTACTTC. The encoded protein is CVSSSTNRLPSKEQYF.